Here is one TCR beta chain with its context. The entry originates in a study of OX40 agonist ivuxolimab in advanced cancers. The table came from immunoSEQ multiplex PCR; TCRdb's copy has only in-frame clones and leaves some out. This sample has tens of thousands of clones, with approximately 84% found just once. The CDR3 has 15 residues. The specimen comprised CD4+ or CD8+ T cells sorted from blood, sampled in a trial of the OX40 agonist ivuxolimab. This sequence was found in an adult with an advanced solid tumor such as melanoma, head and neck, liver or kidney cancer. V gene TRBV21-1 combines with J gene TRBJ2-4; the D call in the table, TRBD2, was not verified against the DNA. TRBV21-1 counts as a pseudogene. CDR3: CASSKGAGERNIQYF. CDR3 DNA: TGTGCCAGCAGCAAAGGGGCGGGGGAGAGAAACATTCAGTACTTC.